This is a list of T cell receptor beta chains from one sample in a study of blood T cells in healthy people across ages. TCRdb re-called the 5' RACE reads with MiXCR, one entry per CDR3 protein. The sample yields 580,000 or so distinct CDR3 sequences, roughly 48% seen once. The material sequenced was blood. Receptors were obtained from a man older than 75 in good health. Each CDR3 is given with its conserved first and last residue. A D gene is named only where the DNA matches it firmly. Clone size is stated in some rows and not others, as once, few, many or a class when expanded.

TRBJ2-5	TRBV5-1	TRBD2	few	CASSLASGGETQYF	TGCGCCAGCAGCTTGGCTAGCGGGGGAGAGACCCAGTACTTC
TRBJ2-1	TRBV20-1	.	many	CSARTVMDNEQFF	TGCAGTGCTAGAACAGTTATGGACAATGAGCAGTTCTTC
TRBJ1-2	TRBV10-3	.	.	CAISGGIRDGYTF	TGTGCCATCAGTGGAGGGATCAGGGATGGCTACACCTTC
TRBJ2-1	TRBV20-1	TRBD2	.	CSAPMTSGLYNEQFF	TGCAGTGCACCCATGACTAGCGGATTGTACAATGAGCAGTTCTTC
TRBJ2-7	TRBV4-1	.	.	CASSQDFQLAYEQYF	TGCGCCAGCAGCCAAGACTTCCAGTTAGCCTACGAGCAGTACTTC
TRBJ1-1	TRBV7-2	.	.	CASSPGPENTEAFF	TGTGCCAGCAGCCCGGGGCCGGAAAACACTGAAGCTTTCTTT
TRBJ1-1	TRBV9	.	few	CASSVVGSTEAFF	TGTGCCAGCAGCGTAGTGGGGAGCACTGAAGCTTTCTTT
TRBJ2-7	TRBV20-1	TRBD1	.	CSGLTGGQGEQYF	TGCAGTGGACTGACAGGGGGCCAAGGGGAGCAGTACTTC
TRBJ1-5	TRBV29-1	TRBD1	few	CSVSSGTGEDQPQHF	TGCAGCGTTAGCTCCGGGACAGGGGAGGATCAGCCCCAGCATTTT
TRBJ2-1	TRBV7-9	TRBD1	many	CASSPPGQNYNEQFF	TGTGCCAGCAGCCCCCCGGGACAGAACTACAATGAGCAGTTCTTC
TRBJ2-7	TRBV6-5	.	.	CASSYGRTPKPYEQYF	TGTGCCAGCAGTTACGGGCGGACACCCAAACCCTACGAGCAGTACTTC
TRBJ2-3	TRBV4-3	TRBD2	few	CASSQDGVSGRTTDTQYF	TGCGCCAGCAGCCAAGATGGCGTTAGCGGGAGGACCACAGATACGCAGTATTTT
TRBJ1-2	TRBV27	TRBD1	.	CASSLSRQGGAYGYTF	TGTGCCAGCAGTTTATCCCGACAGGGTGGGGCCTATGGCTACACCTTC
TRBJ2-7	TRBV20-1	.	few	CSARAGAASADEQYF	TGCAGTGCTAGAGCAGGGGCTGCTAGCGCGGACGAGCAGTACTTC
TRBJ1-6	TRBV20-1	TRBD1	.	CSATRTGVNNSPLHF	TGCAGTGCTACTCGGACAGGTGTAAATAATTCACCCCTCCACTTT
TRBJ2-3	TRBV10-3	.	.	CAISEGVPDTQYF	TGTGCCATCAGTGAGGGGGTGCCAGATACGCAGTATTTT
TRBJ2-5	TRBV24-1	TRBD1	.	CATSDTTGTGYKTQYF	TGTGCCACCAGTGATACTACCGGGACAGGGTATAAGACCCAGTACTTC
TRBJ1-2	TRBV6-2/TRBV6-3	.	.	CASSYGGGGNYGYTF	TGTGCCAGCAGTTACGGGGGAGGTGGAAACTATGGCTACACCTTC
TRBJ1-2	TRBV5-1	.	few	CASGSGSFTARGYTF	TGCGCCAGCGGATCAGGGAGTTTTACTGCGCGTGGCTACACCTTC
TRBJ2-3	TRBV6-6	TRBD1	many	CASSYRTGGQTDTQYF	TGTGCCAGCAGTTACCGGACAGGGGGACAGACAGATACGCAGTATTTT
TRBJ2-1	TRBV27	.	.	CASRLVGIYNEQFF	TGTGCCAGCAGACTAGTGGGAATATACAATGAGCAGTTCTTC
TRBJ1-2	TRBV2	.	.	CASSEASRGYGYTF	TGTGCCAGCAGTGAAGCTAGCAGAGGATATGGCTACACCTTC
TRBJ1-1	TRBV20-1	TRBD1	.	CSASTGQGKTEAFF	TGCAGTGCTAGCACCGGACAGGGGAAGACTGAAGCTTTCTTT
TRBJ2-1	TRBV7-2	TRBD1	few	CASSYPPGQAYNEQFF	TGTGCCAGCAGCTACCCACCGGGACAGGCGTACAATGAGCAGTTCTTC
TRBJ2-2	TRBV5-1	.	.	CASSLLGPNTGELFF	TGCGCCAGCAGCTTACTAGGGCCGAACACCGGGGAGCTGTTTTTT
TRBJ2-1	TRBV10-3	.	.	CARIRQATAQFF	TGTGCCAGAATAAGACAGGCAACAGCACAGTTCTTC
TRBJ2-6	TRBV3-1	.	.	CASSGTSGANVLTF	TGTGCCAGCAGCGGGACATCTGGGGCCAACGTCCTGACTTTC
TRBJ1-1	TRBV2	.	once	CASSERGPTEAFF	TGTGCCAGCAGTGAACGGGGGCCAACTGAAGCTTTCTTT
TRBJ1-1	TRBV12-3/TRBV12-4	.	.	CASSNYVNTEAFF	TGTGCCAGCAGCAACTACGTCAACACTGAAGCTTTCTTT
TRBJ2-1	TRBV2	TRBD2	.	CASSDGRTPYNEQFF	TGTGCCAGCAGTGACGGGAGGACTCCCTACAATGAGCAGTTCTTC
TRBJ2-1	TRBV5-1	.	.	CASRTRDGVHEQFF	TGCGCCAGCAGGACCCGGGACGGGGTCCATGAGCAGTTCTTC
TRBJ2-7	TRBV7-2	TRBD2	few	CASSLRTSGRSEQYF	TGTGCCAGCAGCTTACGAACTAGCGGGAGGAGCGAGCAGTACTTC
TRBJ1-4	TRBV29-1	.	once	CSVEGGARGEKLFF	TGCAGCGTTGAAGGCGGGGCGCGGGGTGAAAAACTGTTTTTT
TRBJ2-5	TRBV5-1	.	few	CASSFQSSTTGRQETQYF	TGCGCCAGCAGTTTCCAGTCCTCCACCACAGGAAGGCAAGAGACCCAGTACTTC
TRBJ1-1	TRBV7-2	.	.	CASRKQTGLNTEAFF	TGTGCCAGCAGAAAACAGACAGGTCTGAACACTGAAGCTTTCTTT
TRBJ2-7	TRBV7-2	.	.	CASSWRDSRYEQYF	TGTGCCAGCAGCTGGCGGGACTCTCGATACGAGCAGTACTTC
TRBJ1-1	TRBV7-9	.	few	CASSLAGMGTEAFF	TGTGCCAGCAGCTTAGCAGGGATGGGCACTGAAGCTTTCTTT
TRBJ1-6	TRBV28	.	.	CASSASASPLHF	TGTGCCAGCAGTGCCAGCGCTTCACCCCTCCACTTT
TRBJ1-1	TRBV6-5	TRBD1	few	CASSYPPSPRTGNTEAFF	TGTGCCAGCAGTTACCCGCCCTCTCCACGGACAGGGAACACTGAAGCTTTCTTT
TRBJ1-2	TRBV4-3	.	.	CASSQEDSPNYGYTF	TGCGCCAGCAGCCAAGAGGACAGTCCGAACTATGGCTACACCTTC
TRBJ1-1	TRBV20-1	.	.	CSASQVTEAFF	TGCAGTGCTAGTCAGGTGACTGAAGCTTTCTTT
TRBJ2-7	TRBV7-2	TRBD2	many	CASSFIAGPSYEQYF	TGTGCCAGCAGCTTTATAGCGGGGCCCTCCTACGAGCAGTACTTC
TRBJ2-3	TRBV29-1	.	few	CSVAVGSGTDTQYF	TGCAGCGTTGCAGTGGGCAGTGGAACAGATACGCAGTATTTT
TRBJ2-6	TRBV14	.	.	CASSERSGLAISGANVLTF	TGTGCCAGCAGCGAGCGAAGCGGGTTGGCGATCTCTGGGGCCAACGTCCTGACTTTC
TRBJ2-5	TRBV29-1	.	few	CSVDYLGETQYF	TGCAGCGTTGATTACCTTGGGGAGACCCAGTACTTC
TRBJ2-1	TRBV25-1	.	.	CASSDPLQPAGLGNEQFF	TGTGCCAGCAGTGATCCTCTCCAACCGGCCGGTTTGGGTAATGAGCAGTTCTTC
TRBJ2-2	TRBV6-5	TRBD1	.	CASGKQGMNTGELFF	TGTGCCAGTGGCAAACAGGGGATGAACACCGGGGAGCTGTTTTTT
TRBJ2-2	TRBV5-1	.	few	CASSLGLLGTNTGELFF	TGCGCCAGCAGCCTAGGGCTGCTCGGGACAAACACCGGGGAGCTGTTTTTT
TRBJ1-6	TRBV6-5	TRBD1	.	CASSRHGTGTQSPLHF	TGTGCCAGCAGTAGACACGGGACAGGGACCCAATCACCCCTCCACTTT
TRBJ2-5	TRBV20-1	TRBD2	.	CSAAAGGGETQYF	TGCAGTGCTGCAGCGGGAGGTGGCGAGACCCAGTACTTC
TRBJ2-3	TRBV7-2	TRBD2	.	CASSLAAGGRLNTQYF	TGTGCCAGCAGCTTAGCGGCGGGAGGGAGGTTGAATACGCAGTATTTT